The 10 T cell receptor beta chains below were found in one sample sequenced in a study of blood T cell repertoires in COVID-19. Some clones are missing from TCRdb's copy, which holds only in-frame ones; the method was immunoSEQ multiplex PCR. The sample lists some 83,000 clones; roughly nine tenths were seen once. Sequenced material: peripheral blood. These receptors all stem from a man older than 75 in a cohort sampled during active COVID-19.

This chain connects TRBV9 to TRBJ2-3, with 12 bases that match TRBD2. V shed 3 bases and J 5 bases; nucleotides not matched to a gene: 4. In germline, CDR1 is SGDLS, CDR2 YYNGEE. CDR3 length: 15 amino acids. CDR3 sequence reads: CASSGLAGAVDTQYF. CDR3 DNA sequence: TGTGCCAGCAGCGGACTAGCGGGGGCGGTAGATACGCAGTATTTT.

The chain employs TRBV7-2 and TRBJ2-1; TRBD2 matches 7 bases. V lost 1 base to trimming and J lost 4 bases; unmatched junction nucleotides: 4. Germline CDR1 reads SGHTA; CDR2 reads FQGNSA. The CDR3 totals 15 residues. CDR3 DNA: TGTGCCAGCAGCTTAGGGCGGGGGATATACAATGAGCAGTTCTTC. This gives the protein CASSLGRGIYNEQFF.

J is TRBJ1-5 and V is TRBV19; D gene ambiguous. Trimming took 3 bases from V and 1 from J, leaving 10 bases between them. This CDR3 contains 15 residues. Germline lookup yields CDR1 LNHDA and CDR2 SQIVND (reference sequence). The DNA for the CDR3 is TGTGCCAGTAGTATTAGAGAGAGAAGCAATCAGCCCCAGCATTTT. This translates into CASSIRERSNQPQHF.

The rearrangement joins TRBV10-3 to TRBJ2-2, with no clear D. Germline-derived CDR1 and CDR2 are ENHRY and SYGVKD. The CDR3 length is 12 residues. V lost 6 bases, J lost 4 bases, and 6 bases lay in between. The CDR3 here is CAISRVTGELFF. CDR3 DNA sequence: TGTGCCATCAGCCGAGTCACCGGGGAGCTGTTTTTT.

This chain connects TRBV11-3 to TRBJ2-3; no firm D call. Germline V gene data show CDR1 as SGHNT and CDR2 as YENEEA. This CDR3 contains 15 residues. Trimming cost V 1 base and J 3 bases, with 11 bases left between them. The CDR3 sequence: CASSLVLEETDTQYF. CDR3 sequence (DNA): TGTGCCAGCAGCTTAGTTCTCGAAGAGACAGATACGCAGTATTTT. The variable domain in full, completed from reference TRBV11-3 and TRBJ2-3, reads EAGVVQSPRYKIIEKKQPVAFWCNPISGHNTLYWYLQNLGQGPELLIRYENEEAVDDSQLPKDRFSAERLKGVDSTLKIQPAELGDSAVYLCASSLVLEETDTQYFGPGTRLTVL.

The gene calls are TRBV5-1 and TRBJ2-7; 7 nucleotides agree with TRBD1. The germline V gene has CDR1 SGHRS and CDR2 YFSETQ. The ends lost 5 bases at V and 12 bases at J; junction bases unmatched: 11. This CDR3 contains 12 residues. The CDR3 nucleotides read TGCGCCAGCAGTTCCCCCCCGGGACAGACGTACTTC. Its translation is CASSSPPGQTYF.

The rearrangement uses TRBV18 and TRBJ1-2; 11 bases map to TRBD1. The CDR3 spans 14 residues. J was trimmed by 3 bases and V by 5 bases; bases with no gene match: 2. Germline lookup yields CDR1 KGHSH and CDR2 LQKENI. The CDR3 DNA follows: TGTGCCAGCTCAGGACAGGGGGCCGACTATGGCTACACCTTC. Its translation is CASSGQGADYGYTF.

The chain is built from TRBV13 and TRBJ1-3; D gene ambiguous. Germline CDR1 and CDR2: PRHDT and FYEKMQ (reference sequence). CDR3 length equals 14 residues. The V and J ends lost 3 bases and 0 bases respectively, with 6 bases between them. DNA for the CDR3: TGTGCCAGCAGCTTGTACAGCTCTGGAAACACCATATATTTT. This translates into CASSLYSSGNTIYF.

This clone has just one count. In nucleotides, the CDR3 is TGTGCCAGCAGCCTGGGACAGGGCAATGAGCAGTTCTTC. Translation gives CASSLGQGNEQFF. V and J are TRBV7-3 and TRBJ2-1, with 9 bases identical to TRBD1. The CDR3 covers 13 residues. Trimming removed 5 bases from V and 6 bases from J; junction bases left unmatched: 2. The germline V gene encodes CDR1 SGHTA and CDR2 FQGTGA.

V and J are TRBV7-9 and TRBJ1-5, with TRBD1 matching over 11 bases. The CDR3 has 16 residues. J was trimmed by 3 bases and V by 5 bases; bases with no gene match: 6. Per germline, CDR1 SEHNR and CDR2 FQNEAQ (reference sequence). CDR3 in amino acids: CASSPGTGGINQPQHF. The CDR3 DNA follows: TGTGCCAGCAGCCCCGGGACAGGGGGAATCAATCAGCCCCAGCATTTT. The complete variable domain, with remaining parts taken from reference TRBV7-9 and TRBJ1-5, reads DTGVSQNPRHKITKRGQNVTFRCDPISEHNRLYWYRQTLGQGPEFLTYFQNEAQLEKSRLLSDRFSAERPKGSFSTLEIQRTEQGDSAMYLCASSPGTGGINQPQHFGDGTRLSIL.